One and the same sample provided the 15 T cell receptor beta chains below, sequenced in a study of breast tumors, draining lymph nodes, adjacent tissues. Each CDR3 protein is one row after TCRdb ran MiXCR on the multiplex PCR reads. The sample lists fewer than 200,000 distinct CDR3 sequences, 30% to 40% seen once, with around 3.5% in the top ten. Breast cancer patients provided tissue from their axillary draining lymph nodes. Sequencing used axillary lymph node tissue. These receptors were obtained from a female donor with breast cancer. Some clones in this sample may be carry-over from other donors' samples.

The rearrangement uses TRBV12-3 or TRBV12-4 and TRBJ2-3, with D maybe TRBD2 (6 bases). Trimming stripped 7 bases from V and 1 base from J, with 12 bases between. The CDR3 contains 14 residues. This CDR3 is CASTLSGRTDTQYF. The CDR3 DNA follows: TGTGCCAGCACCCTTAGCGGTCGCACAGATACGCAGTATTTT.

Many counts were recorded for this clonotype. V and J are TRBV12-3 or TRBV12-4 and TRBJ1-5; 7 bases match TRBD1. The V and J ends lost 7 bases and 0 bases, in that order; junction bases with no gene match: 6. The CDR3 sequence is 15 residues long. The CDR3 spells CASTRTGDSNQPQHF. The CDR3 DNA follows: TGTGCCAGCACCAGAACAGGGGATAGCAATCAGCCCCAGCATTTT.

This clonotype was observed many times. The CDR3 nucleotides read TGTGCCAGCAGCTCAAACACCGGGCCAGGGGTTAAAACTAATGAAAAACTGTTTTTT. Protein product: CASSSNTGPGVKTNEKLFF. The chain joins TRBV9 to TRBJ1-4; D may be TRBD1 (6 bases). Trimming took 4 bases from V and 1 from J, leaving 23 bases between them. CDR1 and CDR2 from the germline V gene are SGDLS and YYNGEE. The CDR3 length is 19 residues.

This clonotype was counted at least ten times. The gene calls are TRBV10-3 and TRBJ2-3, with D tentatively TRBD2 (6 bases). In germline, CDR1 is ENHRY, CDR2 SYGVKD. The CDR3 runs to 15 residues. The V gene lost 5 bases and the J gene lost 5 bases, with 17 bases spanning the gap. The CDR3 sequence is CAISPGTGLGDTQYF. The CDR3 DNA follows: TGTGCCATCAGTCCCGGGACGGGACTCGGAGATACGCAGTATTTT.

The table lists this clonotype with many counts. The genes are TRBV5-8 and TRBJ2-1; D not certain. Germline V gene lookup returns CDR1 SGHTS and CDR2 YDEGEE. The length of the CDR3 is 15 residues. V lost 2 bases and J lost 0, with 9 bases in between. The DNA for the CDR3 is TGTGCCAGCAGCTTAGACCAGAGCTCCTACAATGAGCAGTTCTTC. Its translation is CASSLDQSSYNEQFF.

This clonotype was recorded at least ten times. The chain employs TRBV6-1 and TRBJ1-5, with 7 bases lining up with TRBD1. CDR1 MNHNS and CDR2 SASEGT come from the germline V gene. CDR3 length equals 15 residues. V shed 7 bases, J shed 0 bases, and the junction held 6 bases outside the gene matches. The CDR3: CASIEQGFSNQPQHF. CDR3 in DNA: TGTGCCAGCATCGAACAGGGGTTTAGCAATCAGCCCCAGCATTTT.

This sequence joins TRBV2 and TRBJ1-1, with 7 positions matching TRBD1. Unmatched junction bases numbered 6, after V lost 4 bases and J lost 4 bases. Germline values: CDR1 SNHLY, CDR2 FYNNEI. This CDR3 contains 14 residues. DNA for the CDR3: TGTGCCAGCAGTGGAGGACAGGCCCTCACTGAAGCTTTCTTT. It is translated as CASSGGQALTEAFF.

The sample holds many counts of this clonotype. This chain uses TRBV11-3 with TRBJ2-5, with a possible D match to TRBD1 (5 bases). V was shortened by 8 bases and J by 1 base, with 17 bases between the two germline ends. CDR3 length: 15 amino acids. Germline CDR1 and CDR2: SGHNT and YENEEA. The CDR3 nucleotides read TGTGCCAGCGTCTTAGTGTTGGGGCGCCAAGAGACCCAGTACTTC. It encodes CASVLVLGRQETQYF.

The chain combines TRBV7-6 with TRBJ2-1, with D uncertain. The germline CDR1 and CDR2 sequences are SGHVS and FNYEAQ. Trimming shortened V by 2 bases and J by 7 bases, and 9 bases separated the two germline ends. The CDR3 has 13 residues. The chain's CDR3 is CASSLQGINEQFF. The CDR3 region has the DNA TGTGCCAGCAGCTTACAAGGGATAAATGAGCAGTTCTTC.

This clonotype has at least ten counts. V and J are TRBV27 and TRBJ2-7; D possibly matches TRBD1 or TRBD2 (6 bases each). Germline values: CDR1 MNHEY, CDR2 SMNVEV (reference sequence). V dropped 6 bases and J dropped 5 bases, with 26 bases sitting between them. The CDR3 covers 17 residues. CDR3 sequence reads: CASRFTLSYGGLDEQYF. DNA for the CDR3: TGTGCCAGCAGGTTTACCCTTAGTTATGGGGGGCTGGACGAGCAGTACTTC.

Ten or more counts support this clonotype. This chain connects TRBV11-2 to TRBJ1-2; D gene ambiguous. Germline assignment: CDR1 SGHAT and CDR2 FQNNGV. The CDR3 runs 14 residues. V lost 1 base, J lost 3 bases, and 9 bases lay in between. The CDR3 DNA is TGTGCCAGCAGCTTAGGACCGACTTACTATGGCTACACCTTC. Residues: CASSLGPTYYGYTF.

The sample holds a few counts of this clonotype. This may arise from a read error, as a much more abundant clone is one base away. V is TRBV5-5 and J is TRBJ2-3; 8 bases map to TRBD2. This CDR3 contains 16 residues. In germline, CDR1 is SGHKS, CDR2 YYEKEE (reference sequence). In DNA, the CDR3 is TGTGCCAGCACCTACGGGGGCGGGAGGAAGTCAGATACGCAGTGTTTT. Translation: CASTYGGGRKSDTQCF.

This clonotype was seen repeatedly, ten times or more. CDR3 bases: TGTGCCAGCAGCCCTGGGACGTCAGTAGCTAACTATGGCTACACCTTC. Its protein product is CASSPGTSVANYGYTF. This rearrangement joins TRBV5-6 to TRBJ1-2; weak D call: TRBD1 (5 bases). V lost 4 bases to trimming and J lost 0 bases, with 16 bases between them. Germline V gene lookup returns CDR1 SGHDT and CDR2 YYEEEE. The CDR3 consists of 16 residues.

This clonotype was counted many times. The chain's CDR3 is CASSVGVGPGYGYTF. In DNA form, the CDR3 reads TGTGCCAGCAGCGTAGGGGTAGGCCCGGGGTATGGCTACACCTTC. The chain uses TRBV9 and TRBJ1-2; D not resolved. Trimming removed 0 bases from V and 5 bases from J, with 14 bases in between. This CDR3 contains 15 residues. Germline V gene lookup returns CDR1 SGDLS and CDR2 YYNGEE.

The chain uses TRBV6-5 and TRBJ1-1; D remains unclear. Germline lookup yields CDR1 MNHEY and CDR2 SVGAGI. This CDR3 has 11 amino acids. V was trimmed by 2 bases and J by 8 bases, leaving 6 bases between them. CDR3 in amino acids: CASSYKGEAFF. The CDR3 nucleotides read TGTGCCAGCAGTTACAAAGGCGAAGCTTTCTTT.